The rows below give T cell receptor beta chains drawn from one sample of a study of Tregs in tolerant kidney transplant recipients. Antigens for these TCRs are unknown. The method was immunoSEQ multiplex PCR; TCRdb's version includes in-frame clones alone and lacks a portion of them. There are around 11,000 clones in the sample; about 90% occur only once, and about 5.8% lies in the top ten. The specimen was Tregs from blood cultured with allogeneic cells, collected before the transplant. Receptor source: a human patient who received a combined kidney and bone marrow transplant. Each CDR3 is given without its conserved first and last residue. Each record gives: D gene, J gene, V gene, CDR3 protein. A D gene is named only where the DNA matches it firmly.

.,TRBJ2-7,TRBV7-2,ASSLAPIGSKH
.,TRBJ2-1,TRBV12-2,ASRFPPGPDNEQF
TRBD1,TRBJ1-1,TRBV5-4,ASIFRTGGGMNTEAF
.,TRBJ1-1,TRBV12-5,ASGLVIGAAGRSEAF
TRBD1,TRBJ2-5,TRBV5-5,ASSPKGAPQETQY
.,TRBJ1-1,TRBV25-1,ASSESGQRPKAF
.,TRBJ1-5,TRBV19,ASSVTLEQPQH
.,TRBJ2-2,TRBV7-2,ASSLWGAPGELF
TRBD1,TRBJ2-7,TRBV28,ASSLRTGGDEQY
TRBD2,TRBJ2-4,TRBV4-3,ASSQEWGGAKNIQY
.,TRBJ1-4,TRBV27,ASSLGPPYEAGLEKLF
.,TRBJ1-1,TRBV6-6,ASSYGYTEAF
.,TRBJ2-1,TRBV29-1,STERRNNEQF
TRBD1,TRBJ1-3,TRBV11-1,ASSFWTGRQGNTIY
TRBD1,TRBJ1-1,TRBV29-1,SGTGGGGTEAF
.,TRBJ1-5,TRBV9,ASSSNPNQPQH
TRBD1,TRBJ2-4,TRBV29-1,SARDRVDIQY
.,TRBJ2-3,TRBV11-3,ASSPHTGREGTSTDTQY
.,TRBJ2-2,TRBV6-6,ASSLHGGDTGELF
.,TRBJ1-1,TRBV5-5,ASSSGDSRTEAF
.,TRBJ1-2,TRBV5-1,ASSLDEGGNYGYT
TRBD1,TRBJ1-1,TRBV5-6,ASSSGTGWNTEAF
.,TRBJ1-1,TRBV19,ASSIAGRGQYTEAF
.,TRBJ1-2,TRBV19,ASTRISANYGYT
TRBD1,TRBJ1-1,TRBV7-9,ASSPRGQGYDTEAF
TRBD2,TRBJ2-1,TRBV18,ASSSRTSGGYNEQF
TRBD2,TRBJ2-1,TRBV7-8,ASSLREGDEQF
TRBD1,TRBJ1-2,TRBV27,ASSLSFRQGGNYGYT
TRBD2,TRBJ2-5,TRBV5-6,ASSMGLAGVQTQY
.,TRBJ2-7,TRBV5-4,ASSSGLYSYEQY
.,TRBJ2-1,TRBV7-3,ASSLTGYNEQF
.,TRBJ2-4,TRBV7-9,ASSHAGIGLSKNIQY
TRBD1,TRBJ2-7,TRBV5-1,ASSGQGFSYEQY
.,TRBJ2-7,TRBV7-2,ASSSSGTASYEQY
.,TRBJ2-7,TRBV20-1,SASDLYEQY
TRBD1,TRBJ1-2,TRBV7-9,ASSLVDGTGRYT
TRBD2,TRBJ2-1,TRBV5-1,ASNRGTKGEQF
.,TRBJ2-1,TRBV5-1,ASSQTTPLYDEQF
.,TRBJ1-4,TRBV9,ASSVAQGLGEKLF
.,TRBJ2-7,TRBV18,ASSPRVGNEQY
.,TRBJ2-1,TRBV18,ASSPGSRYSYNEQF
.,TRBJ2-7,TRBV7-3,ASSSGLFKGEQY
.,TRBJ2-7,TRBV7-9,ASSSPSRPGAYEQY
.,TRBJ2-4,TRBV4-3,ASSQDSVANIQY
.,TRBJ1-1,TRBV29-1,SGLQGFAF
.,TRBJ2-7,TRBV2,ASSERPAPYEQY
TRBD2,TRBJ2-3,TRBV7-9,ASSRSGSRRTDTQY